The 25 T cell receptor beta chains below were found in one sample sequenced in a study of T cell responses to AZD1222 COVID-19 vaccine. TCRdb keeps only in-frame clones here, not all; method: immunoSEQ multiplex PCR. The table records about 120,000 clones, around 89% of them present only once. The specimen comprised peripheral blood, sampled on day 0 of AZD1222 vaccination. All receptors come from an adult in good health.

The chain recombines TRBV12-3 or TRBV12-4 with TRBJ1-2, with D perhaps matching TRBD1 (5 bases). The CDR3 extends over 13 amino acids. With 5 bases removed from V and 2 bases from J, the gap between germline ends came to 9 bases. The CDR3, as DNA: TGTGCCAGCAGTGCTCAGGGAAACTATGGCTACACCTTC. Translating gives CASSAQGNYGYTF.

The J gene is TRBJ1-2, the V gene TRBV7-2; the D gene is possibly TRBD1 (5 bases). Germline V gene lookup returns CDR1 SGHTA and CDR2 FQGNSA. The V end was cut by 1 base, the J end by 5 bases, with 14 bases between. CDR3 size: 15 residues. The CDR3 nucleotides are TGTGCCAGCAGCTTAGGTCAGGGTCCCGGGTATGGCTACACCTTC. This translates into CASSLGQGPGYGYTF.

The chain is built from TRBV6-5 and TRBJ2-7; the match to TRBD2 covers 14 bases. V dropped 6 bases and J dropped 3; count of bases not matched to a gene: 1. The CDR3 sequence is 14 residues long. The germline CDR1 and CDR2 sequences are MNHEY and SVGAGI. CDR3 DNA: TGTGCCAGCAGGGGGACTAGCGGGAGCTACGAGCAGTACTTC. Amino acid sequence: CASRGTSGSYEQYF.

In DNA, the CDR3 is TGTGCCAGCAGTGAAAACCTGCAGTTAGCGGGAACAGACTACGAGCAGTACTTC. Encoded protein: CASSENLQLAGTDYEQYF. The V gene is TRBV2, the J gene TRBJ2-7; TRBD2 aligns across 8 bases. This CDR3 region has 18 residues. The germline CDR1 and CDR2 sequences are SNHLY and FYNNEI. V lost 2 bases and J lost 3; bases outside the gene matches: 15.

This chain uses TRBV28 with TRBJ2-7; D remains ambiguous. V lost 2 bases to trimming and J lost 5 bases, with 16 bases between them. Germline CDR1 is MDHEN and CDR2 is SYDVKM. This CDR3 is 15 amino acids long. The CDR3 DNA follows: TGTGCCAGCAGTTTACGCGACCTAGGGTTCCACGAGCAGTACTTC. This sequence encodes CASSLRDLGFHEQYF.

This chain joins TRBV19 and TRBJ1-1; 10 nucleotides match TRBD1. With 8 bases clipped from V and 4 bases from J, the junction kept 22 bases outside the gene matches. Germline loops: CDR1 LNHDA, CDR2 SQIVND (reference sequence). The CDR3 runs 19 residues. Here the CDR3 DNA reads TGTGCCAGTCTCCGAGGACAGGGGGAAAAATTTGATTTGGGCACTGAAGCTTTCTTT. This translates into CASLRGQGEKFDLGTEAFF. The variable domain in full, with the rest retrieved from reference TRBV19 and TRBJ1-1, is DGGITQSPKYLFRKEGQNVTLSCEQNLNHDAMYWYRQDPGQGLRLIYYSQIVNDFQKGDIAEGYSVSREKKESFPLTVTSAQKNPTAFYLCASLRGQGEKFDLGTEAFFGQGTRLTVV.

CDR3 protein: CASSFTGGTEAFF. The CDR3 DNA is TGTGCCAGCAGCTTCACAGGGGGCACTGAAGCTTTCTTT. The V call is TRBV7-2, the J call TRBJ1-1; 8 positions match TRBD1. CDR3 length: 13 amino acids. Trimming at V came to 3 bases and at J to 4 bases, leaving 1 base not matched to a gene. The V gene's germline CDR1 is SGHTA and CDR2 FQGNSA.

This clone has just one count. The rearrangement links TRBV5-1 to TRBJ1-2; the D is unclear. V lost 0 bases and J 0 bases, leaving 15 bases between the germline ends. The CDR3 is 17 residues long. Germline V gene sequence: CDR1 SGHRS, CDR2 YFSETQ. Here the CDR3 DNA reads TGCGCCAGCAGCTTGGGCCCGGGCGCCGGGGCTAACTATGGCTACACCTTC. The encoded protein is CASSLGPGAGANYGYTF.

CDR3 sequence (DNA): TGTGCCAGCGGTAGTATAAGCTCCTACGAGCAGTACTTC. Protein product: CASGSISSYEQYF. The J gene is TRBJ2-7, the V gene TRBV6-5, with unresolved D. The CDR3 has 13 residues. Trimming cost V 8 bases and J 0 bases, with 11 bases left between them. Germline values: CDR1 MNHEY, CDR2 SVGAGI.

The chain recombines TRBV28 with TRBJ2-4, with D uncertain. Germline CDR1 and CDR2: MDHEN and SYDVKM. V lost 5 bases and J lost 0, with 23 bases in between. The CDR3 sequence is 19 residues long. The CDR3 DNA reads as TGTGCCAGCAGTCTGTGGGGTCGCGAAAGGCTTTTAGCCAAAAACATTCAGTACTTC. Protein sequence: CASSLWGRERLLAKNIQYF.

This clone was seen more than once but under ten times. The V call is TRBV12-3 or TRBV12-4, the J call TRBJ1-1; possibly TRBD1 for D (5 bases). Trimming left V 1 base short and J 11 bases short, with 8 bases between. The CDR3 sequence is 11 residues long. This CDR3 reads CASSLGWGAFF. The CDR3 DNA reads TGTGCCAGCAGTTTAGGTTGGGGGGCTTTCTTT.

The count of this clone is one. The chain couples TRBV18 to TRBJ1-6, with TRBD1 matching over 8 bases. The CDR3 has 14 residues. V dropped 5 bases and J dropped 8; count of bases not matched to a gene: 5. Germline lookup yields CDR1 KGHSH and CDR2 LQKENI. CDR3 sequence (DNA): TGTGCCAGCTCAGATACAGGGGGATATTCACCCCTCCACTTT. This sequence encodes CASSDTGGYSPLHF.

This chain connects TRBV28 to TRBJ2-7; a possible D gene is TRBD2 (5 bases). V was trimmed by 2 bases and J by 1 base, leaving 12 bases between them. The CDR3 consists of 15 residues. CDR1 is MDHEN, CDR2 SYDVKM, per germline. The CDR3 loop is CASSLGRRTSYEQYF. CDR3 bases: TGTGCCAGCAGTTTAGGTCGTCGGACTTCCTACGAGCAGTACTTC.

The rearrangement uses TRBV19 and TRBJ2-3, with 8 nucleotides matching TRBD1. The CDR3 is 17 residues long. V lost 4 bases, J lost 4 bases, and 13 bases stayed unmatched. Looked up from germline, CDR1 is LNHDA and CDR2 is SQIVND (reference sequence). CDR3 sequence (DNA): TGTGCCAGTAGTACCCAGGGGGCGAATATGGGTGCAGATACGCAGTATTTT. It specifies CASSTQGANMGADTQYF.

The chain joins TRBV9 to TRBJ2-7, with D perhaps assigned TRBD1 or TRBD2 (6 bases each). Per the germline V gene, CDR1 is SGDLS and CDR2 is YYNGEE. The V end was cut by 0 bases, the J end by 4 bases, with 14 bases between. The CDR3 contains 15 residues. The CDR3 spells CASSVAGGGGYEQYF. The DNA of the CDR3 is TGTGCCAGCAGCGTAGCTGGAGGGGGTGGGTACGAGCAGTACTTC. Using reference TRBV9 and TRBJ2-7 for the parts outside the CDR3, the full variable domain is DSGVTQTPKHLITATGQRVTLRCSPRSGDLSVYWYQQSLDQGLQFLIQYYNGEERAKGNILERFSAQQFPDLHSELNLSSLELGDSALYFCASSVAGGGGYEQYFGPGTRLTVT.

The rearrangement links TRBV19 to TRBJ2-7; TRBD1 matches at 9 bases. The V gene end was trimmed by 5 bases and the J gene end by 3 bases; junction bases not matched to a gene: 5. Germline loops: CDR1 LNHDA, CDR2 SQIVND (reference sequence). The CDR3 covers 14 residues. The CDR3 DNA is TGTGCCAGTAGTTCGGGACAGGGAGACTACGAGCAGTACTTC. Amino acid sequence: CASSSGQGDYEQYF.

The chain carries TRBV2 and TRBJ2-1; 8 bases agree with TRBD2. Germline V gene sequence: CDR1 SNHLY, CDR2 FYNNEI. The V and J ends lost 6 bases and 8 bases, in that order; junction bases with no gene match: 6. This CDR3 has 13 amino acids. The CDR3 region is CASSGTSLYEQFF. Here the CDR3 DNA reads TGTGCCAGCAGCGGGACTAGTCTTTATGAGCAGTTCTTC.

This chain links TRBV24-1 with TRBJ2-7; TRBD1 or TRBD2 may be the D gene (7 bases each). This CDR3 is 19 amino acids long. V gave up 5 bases and J gave up 2 bases, with 27 bases separating them. CDR1 is KGHDR, CDR2 SFDVKD, per germline. CDR3 sequence: CATSGPPRDSSGPTYEQYF. CDR3 bases: TGTGCCACCAGTGGCCCGCCCCGGGACAGTAGCGGGCCCACCTACGAGCAGTACTTC.

V is TRBV27 and J is TRBJ2-2, with D maybe TRBD1 (5 bases). The CDR3 totals 15 residues. Trimming left V 3 bases short and J 4 bases short, with 12 bases between. The V gene's germline CDR1 is MNHEY and CDR2 SMNVEV (reference sequence). CDR3: CASSFTGVFTGELFF. CDR3 DNA: TGTGCCAGCAGTTTTACAGGTGTATTCACCGGGGAGCTGTTTTTT.

The genes are TRBV7-8 and TRBJ1-1; tentative D call: TRBD1 (5 bases). In germline, CDR1 is SGHVS, CDR2 FQNEAQ. Trimming left V 5 bases short and J 0 bases short, with 13 bases between. The CDR3 has 15 amino acids. In DNA form, the CDR3 reads TGTGCCAGCAGCCCCAAGCGGGGCCTGAACACTGAAGCTTTCTTT. This gives the protein CASSPKRGLNTEAFF.

The chain joins TRBV27 to TRBJ1-2, with D perhaps matching TRBD1 (6 bases). The germline V and J ends were trimmed by 4 bases and 6 bases, with 15 bases remaining between them. The CDR3 has 14 amino acids. CDR1 MNHEY and CDR2 SMNVEV come from the germline V gene (reference sequence). The CDR3 coding sequence is TGTGCCAGCAGTTCCAACTGGGGGCGTCATGGCTACACCTTC. It translates to CASSSNWGRHGYTF.

The rearrangement uses TRBV10-3 and TRBJ2-1, with TRBD2 identical over 15 bases. The V and J ends lost 5 bases and 6 bases, in that order; junction bases with no gene match: 8. Germline V gene sequence: CDR1 ENHRY, CDR2 SYGVKD. The CDR3 spans 17 residues. In DNA form, the CDR3 reads TGTGCCATCAGTAAACAAGAGGGACTAGCGGGAGGCAATGAGCAGTTCTTC. Amino acid sequence: CAISKQEGLAGGNEQFF.

CDR3 nucleotide sequence: TGTGCCAGCAGTCCTGTCGGACTAGCGGGAGGTGGCTACGAGCAGTACTTC. This encodes CASSPVGLAGGGYEQYF. The chain has TRBV28 and TRBJ2-7; 14 nucleotides agree with TRBD2. Germline CDR1 is MDHEN and CDR2 is SYDVKM. The CDR3 totals 17 residues. The J segment lost 3 bases and the V segment lost 5 bases, leaving 9 bases of the junction unmatched. Looking up the rest from reference TRBV28 and TRBJ2-7 gives the full variable domain: DVKVTQSSRYLVKRTGEKVFLECVQDMDHENMFWYRQDPGLGLRLIYFSYDVKMKEKGDIPEGYSVSREKKERFSLILESASTNQTSMYLCASSPVGLAGGGYEQYFGPGTRLTVT.

This clone was counted only a few times. DNA of the CDR3: TGTGCCAGCAGTTTTCGGGGAGCCACCGGGGAGCTGTTTTTT. It specifies CASSFRGATGELFF. The chain employs TRBV6-2 or TRBV6-3 and TRBJ2-2; D is perhaps TRBD2 (5 bases). The CDR3 spans 14 residues. Trimming cost V 4 bases and J 4 bases, with 10 bases left between them. CDR1 MNHEY and CDR2 SVGEGT come from the germline V gene.

CDR3 in DNA: TGTGCCAGCAGCCGGGACTTCACAGATACGCAGTATTTT. Translation: CASSRDFTDTQYF. This chain connects TRBV3-1 (or the pseudogene TRBV3-2) to TRBJ2-3, with D possibly matching TRBD2 (6 bases). The CDR3 is 13 residues long. Looked up from germline, CDR1 is LGHDT and CDR2 is YNNKEL (reference sequence). V lost 4 bases, J lost 2 bases, and 7 bases lay in between.